Shown below are 17 T cell receptor beta chains from a single sample sequenced in a study of shared clonotypes between healthy human individuals. Method: immunoSEQ multiplex PCR; TCRdb's copy keeps in-frame clones and lacks some. Of 2 million to 3 million clones listed, around 94% were seen once; the top ten hold roughly 0.14%. The source material was naive CD4+ T cells sorted from blood. The subset was: CD45RA+ positively selected. These receptor sequences come from a man between 18 and 29 years old in good health.

The CDR3 spells CASSPLGETNTEAFF. CDR3 nucleotides: TGCGCCAGCAGCCCCCTTGGGGAGACGAACACTGAAGCTTTCTTT. The chain has TRBV5-1 and TRBJ1-1; D is unclear. V was clipped by 4 bases and J by 1 base, with 14 bases between them. The CDR3 is 15 residues long. Germline values: CDR1 SGHRS, CDR2 YFSETQ.

The rearrangement links TRBV5-5 to TRBJ1-1; tentative D call: TRBD1 (6 bases). The CDR3 runs to 13 residues. Deletions cut 1 base from V and 4 bases from J, with 8 bases between. Germline-derived CDR1 and CDR2 are SGHKS and YYEKEE (reference sequence). For the CDR3, the DNA is TGTGCCAGCAGCTTGCGGGGGGCCACTGAAGCTTTCTTT. Translation: CASSLRGATEAFF.

This clone was picked up a small number of times. This chain joins TRBV7-9 and TRBJ1-6, with D uncertain. V was cut by 1 base and J by 13 bases, with 2 bases left in between. CDR1 is SEHNR and CDR2 is FQNEAQ in the germline V gene (reference sequence). This CDR3 spans 10 amino acids. Here the CDR3 reads CASSLVPLHF. DNA for the CDR3: TGTGCCAGCAGCTTAGTCCCCCTCCACTTT.

The chain combines TRBV30 with TRBJ1-5; weak D call: TRBD1 (5 bases). The CDR3 loop spans 15 amino acids. Germline assignment: CDR1 GTSNPN and CDR2 SVGIG (reference sequence). Trimming removed 2 bases at V and 4 bases at J, with 15 bases between. This CDR3 reads CAWSQGRQGNQPQHF. CDR3 sequence (DNA): TGTGCCTGGAGTCAGGGCAGGCAGGGAAATCAGCCCCAGCATTTT.

The chain combines TRBV11-1 with TRBJ1-1, with D possibly matching TRBD1 (6 bases). CDR3 length: 14 residues. CDR1 SGHAT and CDR2 FQDESV come from the germline V gene (reference sequence). Trimming cost V 1 base and J 4 bases, with 10 bases left between them. The CDR3, as DNA: TGTGCCAGCAGCTTAGAGGCCAGGGGCACTGAAGCTTTCTTT. Translation gives CASSLEARGTEAFF.

This sequence joins TRBV5-4 and TRBJ2-7; 7 nucleotides align to TRBD1. The V segment lost 0 bases and the J segment 4 bases; nucleotides outside the gene matches: 10. CDR3 length: 16 residues. The germline V gene encodes CDR1 SGHNT and CDR2 YYREEE (reference sequence). The CDR3 region has the DNA TGTGCCAGCAGCTTGGCTAAGGACAGGAGGATTTACGAGCAGTACTTC. It specifies CASSLAKDRRIYEQYF.

This clone was detected once. CDR3 in amino acids: CASSPTRTVLTAHNEQFF. CDR3 sequence (DNA): TGCGCCAGCAGCCCGACTAGGACGGTTCTCACGGCGCACAATGAGCAGTTCTTC. The J gene is TRBJ2-1, the V gene TRBV5-1; maybe TRBD2 (6 bases). The CDR3 length is 18 residues. V lost 4 bases and J lost 5, with 25 bases in between. The germline V gene encodes CDR1 SGHRS and CDR2 YFSETQ.

V is TRBV5-1 and J is TRBJ1-2; D perhaps matches TRBD1 (5 bases). Germline-derived CDR1 and CDR2 are SGHRS and YFSETQ. Trimming pared 5 bases from V and 5 bases from J, leaving 13 bases between. The CDR3 contains 13 residues. The DNA of the CDR3 is TGCGCCAGCAGACGAGACAGAAATTATGGCTACACCTTC. Translated, it gives CASRRDRNYGYTF.

The J gene is TRBJ2-1, the V gene TRBV6-1; tentatively, D is TRBD2 (6 bases). CDR1 is MNHNS and CDR2 is SASEGT in the germline V gene. The CDR3 is 14 residues long. The V end was cut by 0 bases, the J end by 8 bases, with 11 bases between. The DNA of the CDR3 is TGTGCCAGCAGTGAAGCGACTAGGGCCCATGAGCAGTTCTTC. This encodes CASSEATRAHEQFF.

This clone was detected only once. The chain has TRBV19 and TRBJ2-1; D gene uncertain. Germline V gene data show CDR1 as LNHDA and CDR2 as SQIVND (reference sequence). V was cut by 6 bases and J by 2 bases, with 17 bases left in between. This CDR3 is 16 amino acids long. The CDR3 DNA reads TGTGCCAGTAGCCCAGACCAGACTGTCCCCTACAATGAGCAGTTCTTC. It is translated as CASSPDQTVPYNEQFF.

V usage is TRBV4-2 and J usage is TRBJ2-1, with unresolved D. The V gene's germline CDR1 is LGHNA and CDR2 YNFKEQ. V lost 4 bases and J 4 bases, leaving 20 bases between the germline ends. CDR3 length equals 17 residues. CDR3 DNA sequence: TGTGCCAGCAGCCTAACACCTTCTAGAGTCCTTTACAATGAGCAGTTCTTC. Protein product: CASSLTPSRVLYNEQFF.

J is TRBJ2-5 and V is TRBV10-2; weak D call: TRBD1 (5 bases). The CDR3 consists of 12 residues. Germline loops: CDR1 WSHSY, CDR2 SAAADI. V was pared by 4 bases and J by 5 bases, with 8 bases between. The CDR3 bases are TGCGCCAGCAGTGGAAAGGGGGAGACCCAGTACTTC. Protein product: CASSGKGETQYF.

The rearrangement links TRBV4-2 to TRBJ1-4; D not certain. The germline gives CDR1 LGHNA, CDR2 YNFKEQ. Deletions cut 5 bases from V and 8 bases from J, with 12 bases between. The CDR3 covers 13 residues. Here the CDR3 reads CASSAREGEKLFF. Here the CDR3 DNA reads TGTGCCAGCAGCGCTCGAGAAGGAGAAAAACTGTTTTTT.

CDR3 in amino acids: CASTGGLSTDTQYF. CDR3 in DNA: TGTGCCAGCACCGGGGGCCTCAGCACAGATACGCAGTATTTT. This rearrangement joins TRBV9 to TRBJ2-3; tentatively, D is TRBD1 or TRBD2 (6 bases each). The CDR3 is 14 amino acids. With 6 bases removed from V and 0 bases from J, the gap between germline ends came to 11 bases. Germline CDR1 is SGDLS and CDR2 is YYNGEE.

The V call is TRBV4-3, the J call TRBJ2-5; TRBD2 is a possible D gene (6 bases). The V end lost 0 bases, the J end lost 5 bases, and 10 bases lay between the germline ends. The CDR3 runs 14 residues. CDR1 is LGHNA, CDR2 YSLEER, per germline. CDR3 in DNA: TGCGCCAGCAGCCAAGAACGCGGGGTCGAGACCCAGTACTTC. Its translation: CASSQERGVETQYF.

The rearrangement uses TRBV5-1 and TRBJ2-3; 8 bases line up with TRBD1. The germline CDR1 and CDR2 sequences are SGHRS and YFSETQ. The V and J ends lost 0 bases and 4 bases, in that order; junction bases with no gene match: 4. The CDR3 totals 15 residues. This CDR3 reads CASSLARTGSDTQYF. CDR3 sequence (DNA): TGCGCCAGCAGCTTGGCCAGGACAGGGTCAGATACGCAGTATTTT.

On this clone: This CDR3 is also generated by other DNA sequences in the sample. The chain uses TRBV19 and TRBJ2-1; D uncertain. Germline V lookup: CDR1 LNHDA, CDR2 SQIVND (reference sequence). There are 15 residues in the CDR3. V lost 1 base and J 0 bases, leaving 7 bases between the germline ends. CDR3 DNA sequence: TGTGCCAGTAGTATAGGGGGAATCTCCTACAATGAGCAGTTCTTC. Its translation is CASSIGGISYNEQFF.